This T cell receptor beta chain was documented in a study of T cell responses to AZD1222 COVID-19 vaccine. This table comes from immunoSEQ multiplex PCR, and its TCRdb copy is limited to in-frame clones, with some not included. The table lists some 130,000 clones, about nine tenths of them singletons. Per the germline V gene, CDR1 is SGHRS and CDR2 is YFSETQ. The CDR3 length is 13 residues. The V end was cut by 7 bases, the J end by 7 bases, with 15 bases between. The input for sequencing was peripheral blood, taken 28 days after the second AZD1222 dose. The origin of this receptor is an adult who received the AZD1222 COVID-19 vaccine. This chain joins TRBV5-1 and TRBJ2-1; TRBD2 is a possible D gene (6 bases). The CDR3 is CASRRGTGNEQFF. As DNA, the CDR3 is TGCGCCAGCCGGAGGGGAACGGGGAATGAGCAGTTCTTC.